A single sample is the source of the 21 T cell receptor beta chains below, sequenced in a study of T cell responses to AZD1222 COVID-19 vaccine. The assay was immunoSEQ multiplex PCR, and TCRdb's table has in-frame clones only and misses some. In the table there are some 97,000 clones, 92% of which are singletons. The sample was peripheral blood, taken on day 0 of AZD1222 vaccination. The receptors originated from an adult in good health.

This clone turned up a few times. The genes are TRBV2 and TRBJ1-5, with no clear D. CDR1 is SNHLY and CDR2 is FYNNEI in the germline V gene. The CDR3 runs 16 residues. Trimming removed 8 bases from V and 0 bases from J, with 17 bases in between. The CDR3 region has the DNA TGTGCCAGCGAAGAGGAAGTGGAATATAGCAATCAGCCCCAGCATTTT. It is translated as CASEEEVEYSNQPQHF.

J is TRBJ1-4 and V is TRBV7-2; no clear D gene. The CDR3 is 16 amino acids. V gave up 1 base and J gave up 5 bases, with 14 bases separating them. CDR1 and CDR2 (germline): SGHTA, FQGNSA. The DNA of the CDR3 is TGTGCCAGCAGCTTAGGGGTTTGGCATGCGAATGAAAAACTGTTTTTT. The encoded protein is CASSLGVWHANEKLFF. Filled out from reference TRBV7-2 and TRBJ1-4, the complete variable domain reads GAGVSQSPSNKVTEKGKDVELRCDPISGHTALYWYRQSLGQGLEFLIYFQGNSAPDKSGLPSDRFSAERTGGSVSTLTIQRTQQEDSAVYLCASSLGVWHANEKLFFGSGTQLSVL.

This clone came up once. This chain links TRBV10-3 with TRBJ2-7; TRBD2 matches at 9 bases. The CDR3 sequence is 15 residues long. Unmatched junction bases numbered 9, after V lost 8 bases and J lost 1 base. Germline V lookup: CDR1 ENHRY, CDR2 SYGVKD. CDR3 nucleotide sequence: TGTGCCATCGGGCAAGGACTAGCGAGTTCCTACGAGCAGTACTTC. Its translation: CAIGQGLASSYEQYF.

The J gene is TRBJ2-5, the V gene TRBV7-9, with 9 bases aligning to TRBD2. The ends lost 5 bases at V and 0 bases at J; junction bases unmatched: 16. The CDR3 runs to 19 residues. Germline V gene sequence: CDR1 SEHNR, CDR2 FQNEAQ (reference sequence). The CDR3 loop is CASSPPRTSANSYQETQYF. The CDR3 DNA is TGTGCCAGCAGCCCACCCCGGACTAGCGCGAACTCGTACCAAGAGACCCAGTACTTC. The variable domain in full, with the rest retrieved from reference TRBV7-9 and TRBJ2-5, is DTGVSQNPRHKITKRGQNVTFRCDPISEHNRLYWYRQTLGQGPEFLTYFQNEAQLEKSRLLSDRFSAERPKGSFSTLEIQRTEQGDSAMYLCASSPPRTSANSYQETQYFGPGTRLLVL.

The chain combines TRBV7-3 with TRBJ2-1; 8 positions agree with TRBD2. The V gene's germline CDR1 is SGHTA and CDR2 FQGTGA. The CDR3 sequence is 16 residues long. The J segment lost 8 bases and the V segment lost 2 bases, leaving 11 bases of the junction unmatched. CDR3 residues: CASSLGAGDGGYEQFF. In nucleotides, the CDR3 is TGTGCCAGCAGCTTAGGAGCGGGAGATGGTGGGTATGAGCAGTTCTTC.

The chain carries TRBV27 and TRBJ2-7; 7 nucleotides line up with TRBD1. Germline CDR1 is MNHEY and CDR2 is SMNVEV (reference sequence). The CDR3 spans 14 residues. The V segment lost 6 bases and the J segment 4 bases; nucleotides outside the gene matches: 9. The CDR3 DNA sequence: TGTGCCAGCAGAAGACAGGGCGTGAGGTACGAGCAGTACTTC. Translating it yields CASRRQGVRYEQYF.

This chain uses TRBV3-1 (or the pseudogene TRBV3-2) with TRBJ2-1; weak D call: TRBD2 (9 bases). Looked up from germline, CDR1 is LGHDT and CDR2 is YNNKEL (reference sequence). Trimming took 4 bases from V and 3 from J, leaving 25 bases between them. The CDR3 totals 19 residues. The CDR3 DNA reads TGTGCCAGCAGCCGGGACAGGATCAGCGGGAGGCTCGGCTACAATGAGCAGTTCTTC. Translation: CASSRDRISGRLGYNEQFF.

This sequence joins TRBV3-1 (or the pseudogene TRBV3-2) and TRBJ2-7; 9 nucleotides match TRBD2. With 0 bases clipped from V and 3 bases from J, the junction kept 15 bases outside the gene matches. This CDR3 has 19 residues. Germline CDR1 and CDR2: LGHDT and YNNKEL (reference sequence). CDR3 nucleotides: TGTGCCAGCAGCCAAGAATTTTTTTCAGCGGGAGGTCAAGACTACGAGCAGTACTTC. Encoded protein: CASSQEFFSAGGQDYEQYF.

The chain joins TRBV28 to TRBJ2-1, with TRBD1 as a possible D gene (6 bases). The V end lost 3 bases, the J end lost 1 base, and 13 bases lay between the germline ends. In germline, CDR1 is MDHEN, CDR2 SYDVKM. The CDR3 contains 16 residues. CDR3 sequence: CASSFSQGKSYNEQFF. The CDR3 bases are TGTGCCAGCAGTTTTTCGCAGGGGAAATCCTACAATGAGCAGTTCTTC.

The J gene is TRBJ2-7, the V gene TRBV5-1; D is unclear. Germline V CDR1 and CDR2: SGHRS, YFSETQ. With 2 bases removed from V and 2 bases from J, the gap between germline ends came to 11 bases. This CDR3 has 14 amino acids. The CDR3: CASSLGNGPYEQYF. The DNA of the CDR3 is TGCGCCAGCAGCTTAGGGAACGGCCCCTACGAGCAGTACTTC.

The V and J genes are TRBV5-1 and TRBJ1-2; D unresolved. The CDR3 has 12 amino acids. Germline CDR1 SGHRS, CDR2 YFSETQ. V was shortened by 3 bases and J by 6 bases, with 9 bases between the two germline ends. As DNA, the CDR3 is TGCGCCAGCAGCTCCCTCGGGGATGGCTACACCTTC. Protein product: CASSSLGDGYTF. Using reference TRBV5-1 and TRBJ1-2 for the parts outside the CDR3, the full variable domain is KAGVTQTPRYLIKTRGQQVTLSCSPISGHRSVSWYQQTPGQGLQFLFEYFSETQRNKGNFPGRFSGRQFSNSRSEMNVSTLELGDSALYLCASSSLGDGYTFGSGTRLTVV.

The V and J genes are TRBV27 and TRBJ1-2; 8 bases map to TRBD1. From germline, CDR1 is MNHEY and CDR2 SMNVEV (reference sequence). This CDR3 has 12 amino acids. The J segment lost 7 bases and the V segment lost 6 bases, leaving 4 bases of the junction unmatched. CDR3: CASSRQGFGYTF. As DNA, the CDR3 is TGTGCCAGCAGCCGACAGGGGTTTGGCTACACCTTC.

J is TRBJ1-5 and V is TRBV28, with D uncertain. V lost 3 bases and J 4 bases, leaving 10 bases between the germline ends. Germline CDR1 reads MDHEN; CDR2 reads SYDVKM. This CDR3 has 14 amino acids. The CDR3 loop is CASSFSNRNQPQHF. In nucleotides, the CDR3 is TGTGCCAGCAGTTTCTCGAACCGAAATCAGCCCCAGCATTTT.

V usage is TRBV28 and J usage is TRBJ1-5, with TRBD1 as a possible D gene (5 bases). This CDR3 is built from 16 residues. V lost 5 bases and J lost 2, with 16 bases in between. The germline CDR1 and CDR2 sequences are MDHEN and SYDVKM. The chain's CDR3 is CASSLGLRGGNQPQHF. CDR3 in DNA: TGTGCCAGCAGTCTGGGACTCCGGGGGGGCAATCAGCCCCAGCATTTT.

The sample holds one count of this clone. The chain recombines TRBV18 with TRBJ1-5; maybe TRBD1 (6 bases). Germline V gives CDR1 KGHSH, CDR2 LQKENI. The CDR3 has 19 amino acids. V lost 3 bases and J 0 bases, leaving 21 bases between the germline ends. CDR3 protein: CASSPYVGGLQGSNQPQHF. In DNA, the CDR3 is TGTGCCAGCTCACCGTACGTTGGGGGGCTCCAGGGTAGCAATCAGCCCCAGCATTTT.

The chain carries TRBV29-1 and TRBJ2-2, with D perhaps TRBD1 (6 bases). V was clipped by 1 base and J by 3 bases, with 12 bases between them. The CDR3 extends over 15 amino acids. The germline V gene has CDR1 SQVTM and CDR2 ANQGSEA. The CDR3 DNA reads TGCAGCGTTGAAGGTTTTACAGGGTACACCGGGGAGCTGTTTTTT. It yields the protein CSVEGFTGYTGELFF.

This chain uses TRBV27 with TRBJ2-2, with TRBD2 identical over 14 bases. V dropped 2 bases and J dropped 7; count of bases not matched to a gene: 12. Germline CDR1 MNHEY, CDR2 SMNVEV (reference sequence). The CDR3 is 19 residues long. In nucleotides, the CDR3 is TGTGCCAGCAGTTTAACCCTCCCGGGACTAGCGGGAGTTGTCGGGGAGCTGTTTTTT. It yields the protein CASSLTLPGLAGVVGELFF.

This chain links TRBV27 with TRBJ1-5; possible D gene TRBD1, 6 bases. This CDR3 spans 17 amino acids. CDR1 is MNHEY, CDR2 SMNVEV, per germline (reference sequence). V was cut by 10 bases and J by 0 bases, with 22 bases left in between. In DNA form, the CDR3 reads TGTGCCACCCGAGGGGGTTCGGCCATTGATAGCAATCAGCCCCAGCATTTT. Amino acids: CATRGGSAIDSNQPQHF.

This clone was found once. This sequence joins TRBV6-1 and TRBJ1-2, with no clear D. The CDR3 loop spans 14 amino acids. Germline CDR1 MNHNS, CDR2 SASEGT. Trimming shortened V by 0 bases and J by 6 bases, and 11 bases separated the two germline ends. Written as DNA, the CDR3 is TGTGCCAGCAGTGAAGCGGGAAGGGATAATGGCTACACCTTC. It translates to CASSEAGRDNGYTF.

The gene calls are TRBV13 and TRBJ2-7; TRBD1 matches 7 bases. V dropped 5 bases and J dropped 0; count of bases not matched to a gene: 4. This CDR3 comprises 14 residues. The germline V gene has CDR1 PRHDT and CDR2 FYEKMQ (reference sequence). CDR3: CASSVWDSSYEQYF. The DNA of the CDR3 is TGTGCCAGCAGCGTTTGGGACAGCTCCTACGAGCAGTACTTC.

This clone appeared a single time. This chain joins TRBV18 and TRBJ2-7, with a possible D match to TRBD2 (6 bases). The CDR3 contains 13 residues. Germline lookup yields CDR1 KGHSH and CDR2 LQKENI. Trimming removed 2 bases from V and 7 bases from J, with 12 bases in between. In DNA, the CDR3 is TGTGCCAGCTCACCATTGCAGGGAGGAGAGCAGTACTTC. Protein product: CASSPLQGGEQYF.